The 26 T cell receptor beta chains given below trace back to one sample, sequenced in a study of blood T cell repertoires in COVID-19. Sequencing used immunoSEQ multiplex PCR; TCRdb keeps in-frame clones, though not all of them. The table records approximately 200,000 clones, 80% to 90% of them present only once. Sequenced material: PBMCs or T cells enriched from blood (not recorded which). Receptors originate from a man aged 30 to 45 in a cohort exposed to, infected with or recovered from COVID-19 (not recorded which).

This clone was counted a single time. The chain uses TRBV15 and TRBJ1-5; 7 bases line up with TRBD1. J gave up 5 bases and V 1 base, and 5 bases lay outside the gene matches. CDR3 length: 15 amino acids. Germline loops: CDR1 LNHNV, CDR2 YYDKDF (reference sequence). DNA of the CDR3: TGTGCCACCAGCAGAGTACGACAGGGTGATCAGCCCCAGCATTTT. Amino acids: CATSRVRQGDQPQHF.

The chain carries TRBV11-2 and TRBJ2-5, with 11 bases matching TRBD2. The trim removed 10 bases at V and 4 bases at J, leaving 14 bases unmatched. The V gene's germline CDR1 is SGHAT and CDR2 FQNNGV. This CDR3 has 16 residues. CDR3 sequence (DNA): TGTGCCAACATAGCGGGAGGGCCCAGGAAAGGAGAGACCCAGTACTTC. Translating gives CANIAGGPRKGETQYF. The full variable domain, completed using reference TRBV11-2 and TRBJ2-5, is EAGVAQSPRYKIIEKRQSVAFWCNPISGHATLYWYQQILGQGPKLLIQFQNNGVVDDSQLPKDRFSAERLKGVDSTLKIQPAKLEDSAVYLCANIAGGPRKGETQYFGPGTRLLVL.

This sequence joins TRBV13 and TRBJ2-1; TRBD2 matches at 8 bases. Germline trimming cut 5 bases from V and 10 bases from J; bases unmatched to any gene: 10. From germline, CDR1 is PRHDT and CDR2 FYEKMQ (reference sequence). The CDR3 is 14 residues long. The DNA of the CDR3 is TGTGCCAGCAGCCCTCCCGGGAGGGCAGGGGAGCAGTTCTTC. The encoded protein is CASSPPGRAGEQFF. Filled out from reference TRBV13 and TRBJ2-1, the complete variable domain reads AAGVIQSPRHLIKEKRETATLKCYPIPRHDTVYWYQQGPGQDPQFLISFYEKMQSDKGSIPDRFSAQQFSDYHSELNMSSLELGDSALYFCASSPPGRAGEQFFGPGTRLTVL.

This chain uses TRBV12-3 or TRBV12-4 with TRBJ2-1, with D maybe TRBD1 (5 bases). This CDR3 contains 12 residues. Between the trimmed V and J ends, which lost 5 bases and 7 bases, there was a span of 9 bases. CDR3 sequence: CASSLGANEQFF. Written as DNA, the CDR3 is TGTGCCAGCAGTCTAGGGGCTAATGAGCAGTTCTTC.

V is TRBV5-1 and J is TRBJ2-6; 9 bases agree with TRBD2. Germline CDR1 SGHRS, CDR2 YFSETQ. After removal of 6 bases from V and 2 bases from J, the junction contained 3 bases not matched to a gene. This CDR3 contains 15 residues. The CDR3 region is CASNSGSTGANVLTF. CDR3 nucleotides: TGCGCCAGCAATAGCGGGAGCACTGGGGCCAACGTCCTGACTTTC.

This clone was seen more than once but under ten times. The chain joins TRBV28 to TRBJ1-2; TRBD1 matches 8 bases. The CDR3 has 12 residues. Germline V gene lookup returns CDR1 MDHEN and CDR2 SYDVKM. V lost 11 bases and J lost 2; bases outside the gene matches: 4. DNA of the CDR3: TGTGCCTCGGGACAGGCCAACTATGGCTACACCTTC. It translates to CASGQANYGYTF.

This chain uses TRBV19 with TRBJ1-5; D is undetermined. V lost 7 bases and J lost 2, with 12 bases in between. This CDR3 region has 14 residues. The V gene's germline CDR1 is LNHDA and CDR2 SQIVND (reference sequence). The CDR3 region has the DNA TGTGCCAGTACCAACCCCCGGGGCAATCAGCCCCAGCATTTT. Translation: CASTNPRGNQPQHF.

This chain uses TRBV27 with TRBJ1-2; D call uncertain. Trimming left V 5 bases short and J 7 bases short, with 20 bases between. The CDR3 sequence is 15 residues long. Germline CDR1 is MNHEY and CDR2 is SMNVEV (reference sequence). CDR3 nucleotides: TGTGCCAGCAGTCCCCCCAGAACTATTGCTTCTGGCTACACCTTC. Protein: CASSPPRTIASGYTF.

The CDR3 here is CASSSDRGFGNEQFF. The CDR3 DNA sequence: TGTGCCAGTAGTAGTGACAGGGGTTTTGGAAATGAGCAGTTCTTC. V gene TRBV19 combines with J gene TRBJ2-1; 8 bases map to TRBD1. The CDR3 is 15 amino acids. The ends lost 4 bases at V and 7 bases at J; junction bases unmatched: 9. CDR1 and CDR2 from the germline V gene are LNHDA and SQIVND (reference sequence).

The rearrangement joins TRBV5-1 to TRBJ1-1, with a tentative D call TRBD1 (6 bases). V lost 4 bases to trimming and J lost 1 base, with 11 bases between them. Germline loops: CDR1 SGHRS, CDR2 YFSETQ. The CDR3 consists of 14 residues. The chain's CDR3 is CASSDIQGNTEAFF. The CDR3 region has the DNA TGCGCCAGCAGCGACATACAGGGGAACACTGAAGCTTTCTTT. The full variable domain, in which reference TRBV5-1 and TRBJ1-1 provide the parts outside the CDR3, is KAGVTQTPRYLIKTRGQQVTLSCSPISGHRSVSWYQQTPGQGLQFLFEYFSETQRNKGNFPGRFSGRQFSNSRSEMNVSTLELGDSALYLCASSDIQGNTEAFFGQGTRLTVV.

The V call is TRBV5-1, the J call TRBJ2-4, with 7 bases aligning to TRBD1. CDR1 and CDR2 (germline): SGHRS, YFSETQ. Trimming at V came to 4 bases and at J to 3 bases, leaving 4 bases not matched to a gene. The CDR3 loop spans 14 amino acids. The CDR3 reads CASSGPGGKNIQYF. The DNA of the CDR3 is TGCGCCAGCAGCGGGCCAGGGGGCAAAAACATTCAGTACTTC.

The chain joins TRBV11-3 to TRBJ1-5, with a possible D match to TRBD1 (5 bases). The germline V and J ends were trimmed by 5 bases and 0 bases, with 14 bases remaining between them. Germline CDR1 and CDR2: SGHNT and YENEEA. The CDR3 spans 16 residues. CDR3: CASSHHQGYSNQPQHF. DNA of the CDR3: TGTGCCAGCAGCCACCACCAGGGATATAGCAATCAGCCCCAGCATTTT. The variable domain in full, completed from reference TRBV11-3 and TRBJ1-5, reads EAGVVQSPRYKIIEKKQPVAFWCNPISGHNTLYWYLQNLGQGPELLIRYENEEAVDDSQLPKDRFSAERLKGVDSTLKIQPAELGDSAVYLCASSHHQGYSNQPQHFGDGTRLSIL.

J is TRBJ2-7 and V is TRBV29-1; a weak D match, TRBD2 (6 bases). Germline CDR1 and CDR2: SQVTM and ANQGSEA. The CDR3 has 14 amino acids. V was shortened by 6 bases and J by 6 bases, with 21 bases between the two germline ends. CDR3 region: CSVRRGYLRGEQYF. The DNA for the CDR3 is TGCAGCGTCAGGAGGGGATACCTCAGAGGCGAGCAGTACTTC.

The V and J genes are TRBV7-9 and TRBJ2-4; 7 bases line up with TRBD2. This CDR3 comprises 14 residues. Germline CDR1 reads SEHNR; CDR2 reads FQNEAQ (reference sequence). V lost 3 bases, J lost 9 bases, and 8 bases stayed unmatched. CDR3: CASSLARGGGIQYF. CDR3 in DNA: TGTGCCAGCAGCTTGGCCCGCGGGGGAGGCATTCAGTACTTC.

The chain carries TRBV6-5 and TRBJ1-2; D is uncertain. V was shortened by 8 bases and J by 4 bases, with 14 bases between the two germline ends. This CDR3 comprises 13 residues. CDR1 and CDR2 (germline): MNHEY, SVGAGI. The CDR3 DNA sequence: TGTGCCAGCGCAAACGGGGTGTCCTATGGCTACACCTTC. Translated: CASANGVSYGYTF.

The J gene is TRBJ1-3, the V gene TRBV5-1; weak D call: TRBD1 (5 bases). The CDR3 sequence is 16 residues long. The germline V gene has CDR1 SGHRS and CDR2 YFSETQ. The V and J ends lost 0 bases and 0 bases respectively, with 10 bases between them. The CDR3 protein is CASSLAREPSGNTIYF. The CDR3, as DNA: TGCGCCAGCAGCTTGGCCAGGGAACCCTCTGGAAACACCATATATTTT.

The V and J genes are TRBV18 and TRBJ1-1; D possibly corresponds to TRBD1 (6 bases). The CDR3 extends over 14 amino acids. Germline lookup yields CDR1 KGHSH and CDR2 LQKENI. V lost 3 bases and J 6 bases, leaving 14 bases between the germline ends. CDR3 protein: CASSPSRDISEAFF. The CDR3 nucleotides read TGTGCCAGCTCACCCAGCCGGGACATCTCTGAAGCTTTCTTT.

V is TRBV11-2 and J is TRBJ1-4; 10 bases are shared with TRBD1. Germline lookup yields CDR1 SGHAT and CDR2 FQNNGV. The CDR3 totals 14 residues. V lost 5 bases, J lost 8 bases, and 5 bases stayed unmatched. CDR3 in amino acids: CASSPGQGGEKLFF. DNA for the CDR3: TGTGCCAGCAGCCCCGGACAGGGGGGAGAAAAACTGTTTTTT. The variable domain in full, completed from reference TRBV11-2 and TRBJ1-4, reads EAGVAQSPRYKIIEKRQSVAFWCNPISGHATLYWYQQILGQGPKLLIQFQNNGVVDDSQLPKDRFSAERLKGVDSTLKIQPAKLEDSAVYLCASSPGQGGEKLFFGSGTQLSVL.

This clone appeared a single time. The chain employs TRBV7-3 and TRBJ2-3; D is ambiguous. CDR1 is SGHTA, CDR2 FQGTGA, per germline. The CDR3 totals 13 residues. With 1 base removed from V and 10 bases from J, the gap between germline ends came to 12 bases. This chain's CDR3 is CASSLRSQAPQYF. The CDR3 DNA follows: TGTGCCAGCAGCTTAAGGTCGCAAGCTCCGCAGTATTTT.

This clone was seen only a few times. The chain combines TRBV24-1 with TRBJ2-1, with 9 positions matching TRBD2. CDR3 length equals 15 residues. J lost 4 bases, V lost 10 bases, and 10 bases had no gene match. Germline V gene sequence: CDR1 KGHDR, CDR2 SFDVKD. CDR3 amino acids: CATTSGTSPYNEQFF. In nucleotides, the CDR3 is TGTGCCACGACATCCGGGACTAGCCCATACAATGAGCAGTTCTTC.

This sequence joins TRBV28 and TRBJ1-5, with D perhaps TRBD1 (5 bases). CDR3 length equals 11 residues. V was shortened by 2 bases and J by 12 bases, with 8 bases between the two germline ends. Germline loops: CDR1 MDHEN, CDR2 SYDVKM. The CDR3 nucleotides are TGTGCCAGCAGTTTACCGGGGGGCCAGCATTTT. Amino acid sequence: CASSLPGGQHF.

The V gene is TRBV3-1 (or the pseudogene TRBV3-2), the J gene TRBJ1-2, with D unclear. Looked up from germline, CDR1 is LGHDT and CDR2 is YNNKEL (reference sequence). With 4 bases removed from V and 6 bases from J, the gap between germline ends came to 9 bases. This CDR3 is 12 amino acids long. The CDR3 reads CASSRAADGYTF. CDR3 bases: TGTGCCAGCAGCCGAGCCGCCGATGGCTACACCTTC.

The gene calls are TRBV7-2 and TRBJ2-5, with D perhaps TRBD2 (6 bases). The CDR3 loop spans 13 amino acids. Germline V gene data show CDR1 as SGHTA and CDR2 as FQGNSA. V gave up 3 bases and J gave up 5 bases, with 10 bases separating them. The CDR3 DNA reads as TGTGCCAGCAGCTTGGCAGGGAGGGAGACCCAGTACTTC. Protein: CASSLAGRETQYF.

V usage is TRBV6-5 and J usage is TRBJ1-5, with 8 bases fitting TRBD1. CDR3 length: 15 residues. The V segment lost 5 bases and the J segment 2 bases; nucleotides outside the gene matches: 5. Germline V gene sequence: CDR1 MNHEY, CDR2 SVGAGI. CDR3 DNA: TGTGCCAGCAGTCCCCAGGGGGCTGGCAATCAGCCCCAGCATTTT. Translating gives CASSPQGAGNQPQHF.

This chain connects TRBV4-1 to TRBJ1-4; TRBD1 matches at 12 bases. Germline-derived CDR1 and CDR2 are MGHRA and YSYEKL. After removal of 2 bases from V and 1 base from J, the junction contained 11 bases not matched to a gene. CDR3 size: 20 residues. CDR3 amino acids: CASSQRRLRDRGQTNEKLFF. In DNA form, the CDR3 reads TGCGCCAGCAGCCAACGCCGCCTAAGGGACAGGGGGCAAACTAATGAAAAACTGTTTTTT.

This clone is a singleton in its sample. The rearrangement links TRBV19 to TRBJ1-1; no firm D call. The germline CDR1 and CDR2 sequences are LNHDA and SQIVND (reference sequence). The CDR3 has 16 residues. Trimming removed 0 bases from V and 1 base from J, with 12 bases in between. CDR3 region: CASSIDSTGKNTEAFF. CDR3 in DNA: TGTGCCAGTAGTATAGATAGTACGGGGAAGAACACTGAAGCTTTCTTT.